The clone carrying this T cell receptor beta chain was seen ten or more times. Its antigen is not known. The data originate from a study of read filtering for tumor transcriptome and immune sequencing. The study's findings and limits: IR-seq and RNA-seq agreed better without single-read clonotypes.

Looked up from germline, CDR1 is LGHDT and CDR2 is YNNKEL (reference sequence). V gave up 2 bases and J gave up 5 bases; unmatched junction bases: 9. The CDR3 spans 15 residues. From roughly 0.4 ug of RNA, a library with molecular barcoded alpha/delta and beta/gamma adaptors was made. TCRdb used MiXCR to reprocess the reads, holding one entry per CDR3 protein. The table records around 60,000 distinct CDR3 sequences, approximately 19% of them present only once. Specimen: a population of CD138-negative cells sorted from bone marrow. This sequence joins TRBV3-1 and TRBJ2-7; 7 bases are shared with TRBD1. The TCR comes from a donor older than 35 with multiple myeloma. The CDR3 reads CASSQSSDRDHEQYF. The DNA of the CDR3 is TGTGCCAGCAGCCAATCCTCCGACAGGGACCACGAGCAGTACTTC.